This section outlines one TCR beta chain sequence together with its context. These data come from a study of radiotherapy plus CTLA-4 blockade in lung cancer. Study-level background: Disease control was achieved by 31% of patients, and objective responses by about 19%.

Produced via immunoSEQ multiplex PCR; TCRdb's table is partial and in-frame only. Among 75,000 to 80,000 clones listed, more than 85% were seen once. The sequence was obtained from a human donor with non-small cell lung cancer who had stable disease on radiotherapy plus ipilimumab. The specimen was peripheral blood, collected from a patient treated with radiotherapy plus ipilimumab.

The CDR3 DNA is TGTGCCAGCAGCCTTAGCGGGGGACAAGAGACCCAGTACTTC. The encoded protein is CASSLSGGQETQYF. The chain employs TRBV5-4 and TRBJ2-5; 9 bases are shared with TRBD2. This CDR3 is 14 amino acids long. The germline V gene encodes CDR1 SGHNT and CDR2 YYREEE (reference sequence). The J segment lost 2 bases and the V segment lost 4 bases, leaving 3 bases of the junction unmatched.